This TCR beta chain was recorded in a study of blood T cell repertoires in COVID-19 (dated by TCRdb to about 2020). As for the study more broadly: The collaborator samples originated in the United States, Italy and Spain and spanned the acute and convalescent phases of COVID-19. Samples came from the ongoing ImmuneRACE study (first 160 participants) plus 1,254 subjects from 6 global collaborators. A de-identified subject ID, COVID-19 status, age in years and sex were almost always included in the sample metadata. The material from the prospective study consisted of cDNA or gDNA derived from T cells, B-cell-depleted T cells, or PBMCs. The repertoires were released in a freely available public database intended as a resource for research on the immune response to SARS-CoV-2. Where HLA class I and class II types were available, the types were taken from metadata supplied by the sample provider, not from assay-based typing. The dataset comprised deeply sampled blood TCRbeta repertoires from subjects exposed to, actively infected with, or recovered from COVID-19.

Note on this clone: No cognate antigen has been identified for it. Per-base qualities were not stored, and no clone one base away is much larger.

CDR1 is given as SGDLS and CDR2 as YYNGEE, both from the germline V gene. The junction carries 16 bases between V and J, which are trimmed by 2 bases and 10 bases respectively. Spanning cysteine to phenylalanine, the CDR3 consists of 14 amino acids. Only CDR3 DNA is held: 42 bases, read in frame from base 1. The collaborating institutions used their own protocols to collect whole blood in K2EDTA tubes. For TCRbeta analysis, collaborators shipped samples as frozen whole blood, isolated PBMCs, or DNA extracted from either of those sample types. Overall study results and their limits: The amount of clinical and demographic metadata varied by source and participant and was provided uncurated.

The immunoSEQ Assay, a bias-controlled multiplex PCR, was used to amplify TCRbeta CDR3 regions from genomic DNA. The original methods were these. Nucleated cell counts per sample were estimated from amplification of reference gene primers within the assay. To quantify the absolute abundance of each unique TCRbeta CDR3 rearrangement, sequence reads were collapsed and filtered. For each sample, productive Simpson clonality was calculated as the square root of Simpson's diversity index across productive rearrangements. TCRdb obtained this table from immuneACCESS and retained in-frame rearrangements with V and J assigned. These tables miss some clones; where compared with another copy, unresolved V genes account for less than half of the shortfall, and the remainder is unexplained. Clonal size and the V and J genes are those of that table, whereas D and trimming came from the DNA. Across this sample there are about 140,000 clones, with around nine tenths seen only once. More than 4% of the sample goes to the ten largest clones.

Sequencing was performed on peripheral blood. This sequence uses TRBV9 and TRBJ2-1, and possibly TRBD2, on 6 matching bases. The sequence came from a woman aged 40 to 49 with acute or convalescent COVID-19. The DNA reads as follows: TGTGCCAGCAGCGTCCGCCGGGAGCTCGGGGAGCAGTTCTTC. The translation is CASSVRRELGEQFF.